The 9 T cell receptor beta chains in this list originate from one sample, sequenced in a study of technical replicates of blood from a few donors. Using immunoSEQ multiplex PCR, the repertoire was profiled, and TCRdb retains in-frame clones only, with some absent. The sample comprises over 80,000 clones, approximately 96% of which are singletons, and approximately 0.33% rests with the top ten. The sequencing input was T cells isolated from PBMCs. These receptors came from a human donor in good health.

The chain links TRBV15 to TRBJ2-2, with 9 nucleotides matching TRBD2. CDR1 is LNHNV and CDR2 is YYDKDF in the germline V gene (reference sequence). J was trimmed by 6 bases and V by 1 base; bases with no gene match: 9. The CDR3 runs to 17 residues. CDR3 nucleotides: TGTGCCACCAGCAGAGGGGCCGGGACTAGCAGTTCCGGGGAGCTGTTTTTT. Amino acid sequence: CATSRGAGTSSSGELFF.

CDR3 DNA sequence: TGTGCCAGCATCCTCCTTCCGGGACACCACCCTGAAGCTTTCTTT. It encodes CASILLPGHHPEAFF. This chain joins TRBV25-1 and TRBJ1-1, with TRBD1 as a possible D gene (6 bases). The CDR3 contains 15 residues. CDR1 is MGHDK and CDR2 is SYGVNS in the germline V gene. V was cut by 7 bases and J by 6 bases, with 21 bases left in between.

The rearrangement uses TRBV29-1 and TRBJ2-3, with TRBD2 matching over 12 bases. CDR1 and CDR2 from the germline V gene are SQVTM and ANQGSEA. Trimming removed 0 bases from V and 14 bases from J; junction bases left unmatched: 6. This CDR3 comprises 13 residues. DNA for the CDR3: TGCAGCGTTGAAGATCTGACTAGCGGGAGTATGTATTTT. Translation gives CSVEDLTSGSMYF.

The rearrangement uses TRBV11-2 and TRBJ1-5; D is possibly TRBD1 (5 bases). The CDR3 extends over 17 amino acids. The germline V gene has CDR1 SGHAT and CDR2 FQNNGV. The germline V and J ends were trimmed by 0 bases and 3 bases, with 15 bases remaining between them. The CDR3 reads CASSLDRVISNNQPQHF. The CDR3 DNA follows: TGTGCCAGCAGCTTAGACAGGGTCATCTCCAACAATCAGCCCCAGCATTTT.

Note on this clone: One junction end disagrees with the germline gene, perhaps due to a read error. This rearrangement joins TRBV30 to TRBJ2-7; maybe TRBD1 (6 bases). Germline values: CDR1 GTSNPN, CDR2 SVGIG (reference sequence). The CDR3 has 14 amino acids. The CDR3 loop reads CAWSEGRGSYGQYF. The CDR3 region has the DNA TGTGCCTGGAGTGAGGGCAGGGGCTCCTACGGGCAGTACTTC.

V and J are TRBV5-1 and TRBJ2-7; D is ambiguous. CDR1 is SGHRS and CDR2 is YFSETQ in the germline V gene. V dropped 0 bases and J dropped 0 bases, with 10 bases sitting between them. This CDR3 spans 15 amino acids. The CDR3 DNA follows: TGCGCCAGCAGCTTGGCCCTGGGCAGCTCCTACGAGCAGTACTTC. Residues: CASSLALGSSYEQYF.

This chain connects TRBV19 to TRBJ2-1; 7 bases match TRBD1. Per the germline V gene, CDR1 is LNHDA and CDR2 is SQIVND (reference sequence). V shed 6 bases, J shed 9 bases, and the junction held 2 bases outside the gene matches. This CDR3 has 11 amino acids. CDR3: CASRTGIEQFF. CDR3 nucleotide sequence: TGTGCCAGTAGGACAGGGATTGAGCAGTTCTTC.

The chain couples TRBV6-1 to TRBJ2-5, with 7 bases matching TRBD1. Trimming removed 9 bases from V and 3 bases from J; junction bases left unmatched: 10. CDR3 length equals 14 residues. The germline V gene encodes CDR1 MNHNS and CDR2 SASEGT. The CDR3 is CASYSGTAKETQYF. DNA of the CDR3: TGTGCCAGTTATTCGGGGACAGCTAAAGAGACCCAGTACTTC.

The chain's CDR3 is CASSYRGTGGGDGYTF. The DNA of the CDR3 is TGTGCCAGCAGTTACCGGGGGACAGGGGGCGGTGATGGCTACACCTTC. The chain employs TRBV6-5 and TRBJ1-2; 12 bases align to TRBD1. Germline V gives CDR1 MNHEY, CDR2 SVGAGI. CDR3 length equals 16 residues. With V trimmed by 2 bases and J by 6 bases, 7 bases remained unmatched.